Below are 7 T cell receptor beta chains sequenced from a single sample in a study of OX40 agonist ivuxolimab in advanced cancers. Here immunoSEQ multiplex PCR was the method, and the copy in TCRdb shows in-frame clones only, minus some. Among approximately 100,000 clones listed, 80% to 95% were seen once. The specimen comprised CD4+ or CD8+ T cells sorted from blood, sampled in a trial of the OX40 agonist ivuxolimab. These TCRs come from an adult with an advanced solid tumor such as melanoma, head and neck, liver or kidney cancer.

V is TRBV4-3 and J is TRBJ1-4; TRBD1 matches 12 bases. Germline CDR1 and CDR2: LGHNA and YSLEER. The CDR3 runs to 17 residues. With V trimmed by 0 bases and J by 13 bases, 12 bases remained unmatched. The CDR3 nucleotides read TGCGCCAGCAGCCAAGACCTCTCGGGACAGGGGGCTAATAGACTGTTTTTT. Its translation is CASSQDLSGQGANRLFF.

The rearrangement uses TRBV29-1 and TRBJ1-4; D is unresolved. This CDR3 contains 11 residues. V was cut by 6 bases and J by 5 bases, with 7 bases left in between. Germline V gives CDR1 SQVTM, CDR2 ANQGSEA. The CDR3 region is CSVRMNEKLFF. The DNA of the CDR3 is TGCAGCGTCCGCATGAATGAAAAACTGTTTTTT.

The chain links TRBV4-2 to TRBJ1-3; D is undetermined. Germline lookup yields CDR1 LGHNA and CDR2 YNFKEQ. This CDR3 spans 16 amino acids. Trimming removed 0 bases from V and 0 bases from J, with 9 bases in between. The CDR3 protein is CASSQDRRYSGNTIYF. CDR3 in DNA: TGTGCCAGCAGCCAAGACAGGAGATACTCTGGAAACACCATATATTTT.

This clone is a singleton in its sample. CDR3 amino acids: CASSQDELGTSGRITPGELFF. The CDR3 DNA follows: TGCGCCAGCAGCCAGGACGAACTTGGGACTAGCGGGAGGATTACCCCCGGGGAGCTGTTTTTT. J is TRBJ2-2 and V is TRBV4-1; 15 bases line up with TRBD2. Germline V gene lookup returns CDR1 MGHRA and CDR2 YSYEKL. V lost 3 bases, J lost 6 bases, and 17 bases stayed unmatched. The length of the CDR3 is 21 residues.

The chain carries TRBV7-3 and TRBJ2-2; D is perhaps TRBD2 (5 bases). The V gene lost 5 bases and the J gene lost 0 bases, with 10 bases spanning the gap. Germline V gene sequence: CDR1 SGHTA, CDR2 FQGTGA. CDR3 length: 15 amino acids. The CDR3 coding sequence is TGTGCCAGCAGCACAGCGGCAGCGAACACCGGGGAGCTGTTTTTT. Translation gives CASSTAAANTGELFF.

The rearrangement uses TRBV5-1 and TRBJ2-5; 9 bases are a match to TRBD1. Germline V gene sequence: CDR1 SGHRS, CDR2 YFSETQ. The CDR3 covers 15 residues. Unmatched junction bases numbered 6, after V lost 4 bases and J lost 2 bases. CDR3 in amino acids: CASSQGQGPQETQYF. The CDR3 DNA follows: TGCGCCAGCAGCCAAGGACAGGGGCCTCAAGAGACCCAGTACTTC.

This chain links TRBV30 with TRBJ1-1; TRBD1 matches at 8 bases. The V gene's germline CDR1 is GTSNPN and CDR2 SVGIG (reference sequence). Trimming took 8 bases from V and 1 from J; bases not matched to a gene: 6. CDR3 size: 13 residues. This CDR3 is CARKGTGNTEAFF. CDR3 nucleotides: TGTGCCCGAAAGGGGACAGGGAACACTGAAGCTTTCTTT.